The clone carrying this T cell receptor beta chain was seen ten or more times. The antigen is not known. The CD8+CD4-CCR7+CD45RA+ phenotype defined the sorted naive CD8 T cells. The data were obtained in a study of molecular identifiers for immune sequencing clone quantification. Study details: Five aliquots were made in replicates from the RNA of roughly 21,000 or 96,000 naive CD8 cells, and four were sequenced. Study-level results: Clones of above 20 RNA copies carried over 97% of effector molecules; in naive cells they carried under 1%.

This CDR3 contains 14 residues. Between the trimmed V and J ends, which lost 1 base and 2 bases, there was a span of 12 bases. The V gene's germline CDR1 is SQVTM and CDR2 ANQGSEA. TCRdb ran MiXCR on the PCR reads and lists one entry per CDR3 protein. The sample lists some 91,000 distinct CDR3 sequences; roughly a quarter were seen once. The specimen sequenced was naive CD8+ T cells from blood, with Jurkat cell RNA spiked in. Described subset: FACS-sorted CD8+CD4-CCR7+CD45RA+ naive T cells. The source is a human donor in good health. Some libraries in this study had Jurkat cell RNA spiked in. V usage is TRBV29-1 and J usage is TRBJ2-7; D is possibly TRBD1 or TRBD2 (6 bases each). The CDR3 region is CSVEVRGRPYEQYF. DNA for the CDR3: TGCAGCGTTGAAGTACGGGGGCGACCCTACGAGCAGTACTTC.